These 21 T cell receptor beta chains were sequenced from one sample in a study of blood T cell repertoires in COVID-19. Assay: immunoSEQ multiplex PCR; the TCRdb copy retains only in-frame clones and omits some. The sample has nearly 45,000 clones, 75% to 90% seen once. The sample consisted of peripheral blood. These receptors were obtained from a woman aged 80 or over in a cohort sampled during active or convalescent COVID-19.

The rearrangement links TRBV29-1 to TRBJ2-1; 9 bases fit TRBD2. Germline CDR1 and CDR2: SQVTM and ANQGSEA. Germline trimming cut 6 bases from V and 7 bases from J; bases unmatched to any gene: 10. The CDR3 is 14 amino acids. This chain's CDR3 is CSVHPGTSINEQFF. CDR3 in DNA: TGCAGCGTCCACCCCGGGACTAGCATAAATGAGCAGTTCTTC.

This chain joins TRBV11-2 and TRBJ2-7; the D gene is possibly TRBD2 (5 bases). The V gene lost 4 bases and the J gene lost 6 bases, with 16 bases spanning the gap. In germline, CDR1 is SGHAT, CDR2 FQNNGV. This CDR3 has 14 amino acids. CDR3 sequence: CASSSYEGVGEQYF. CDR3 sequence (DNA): TGTGCCAGCAGCTCGTATGAGGGAGTGGGCGAGCAGTACTTC. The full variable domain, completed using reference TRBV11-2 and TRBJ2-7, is EAGVAQSPRYKIIEKRQSVAFWCNPISGHATLYWYQQILGQGPKLLIQFQNNGVVDDSQLPKDRFSAERLKGVDSTLKIQPAKLEDSAVYLCASSSYEGVGEQYFGPGTRLTVT.

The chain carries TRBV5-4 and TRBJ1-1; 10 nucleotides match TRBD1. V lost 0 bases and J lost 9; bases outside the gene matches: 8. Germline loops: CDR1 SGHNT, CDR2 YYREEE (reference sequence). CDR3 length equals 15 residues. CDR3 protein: CASSLGQGAGAQAFF. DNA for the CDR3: TGTGCCAGCAGCTTGGGACAGGGGGCGGGGGCCCAAGCTTTCTTT.

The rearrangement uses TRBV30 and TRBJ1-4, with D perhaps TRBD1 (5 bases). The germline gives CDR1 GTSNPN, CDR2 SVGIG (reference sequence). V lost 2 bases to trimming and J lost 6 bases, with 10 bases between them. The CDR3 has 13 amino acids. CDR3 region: CAWSRAGDEKLFF. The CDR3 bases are TGTGCCTGGAGTCGGGCGGGGGATGAAAAACTGTTTTTT.

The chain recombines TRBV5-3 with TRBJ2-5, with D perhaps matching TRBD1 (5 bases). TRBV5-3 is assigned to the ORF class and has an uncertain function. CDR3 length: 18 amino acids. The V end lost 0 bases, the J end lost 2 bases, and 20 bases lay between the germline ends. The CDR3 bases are TGTGCCAGAAGCTTGGGGTTTATCAGGGAAGGTTGGCAAGAGACCCAGTACTTC. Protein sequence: CARSLGFIREGWQETQYF.

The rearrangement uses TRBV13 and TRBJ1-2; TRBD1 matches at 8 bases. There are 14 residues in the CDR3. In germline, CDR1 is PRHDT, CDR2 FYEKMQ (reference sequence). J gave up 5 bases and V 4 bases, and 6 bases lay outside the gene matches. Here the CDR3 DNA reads TGTGCCAGCAGCTCCGGGACAGGACTATATGGCTACACCTTC. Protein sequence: CASSSGTGLYGYTF.

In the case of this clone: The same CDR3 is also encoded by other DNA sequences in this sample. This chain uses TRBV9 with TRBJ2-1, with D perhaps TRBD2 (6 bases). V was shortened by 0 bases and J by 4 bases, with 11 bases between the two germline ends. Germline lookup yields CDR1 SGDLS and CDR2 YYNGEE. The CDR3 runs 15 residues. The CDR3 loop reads CASSVDSGPYNEQFF. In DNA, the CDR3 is TGTGCCAGCAGCGTAGATAGCGGACCTTACAATGAGCAGTTCTTC.

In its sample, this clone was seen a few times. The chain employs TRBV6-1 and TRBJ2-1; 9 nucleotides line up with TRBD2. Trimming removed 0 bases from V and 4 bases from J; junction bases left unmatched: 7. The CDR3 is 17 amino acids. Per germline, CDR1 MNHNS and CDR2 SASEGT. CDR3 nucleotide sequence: TGTGCCAGCAGTGAAGCGCTTAGCGGGGGAGTTTACAATGAGCAGTTCTTC. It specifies CASSEALSGGVYNEQFF.

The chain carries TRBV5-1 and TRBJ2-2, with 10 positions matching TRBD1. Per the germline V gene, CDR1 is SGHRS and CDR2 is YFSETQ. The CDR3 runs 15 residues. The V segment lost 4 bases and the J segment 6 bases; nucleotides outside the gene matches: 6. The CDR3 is CASSPRDRGAGELFF. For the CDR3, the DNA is TGCGCCAGCAGCCCCCGGGACAGGGGCGCCGGGGAGCTGTTTTTT. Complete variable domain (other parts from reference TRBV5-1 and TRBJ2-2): KAGVTQTPRYLIKTRGQQVTLSCSPISGHRSVSWYQQTPGQGLQFLFEYFSETQRNKGNFPGRFSGRQFSNSRSEMNVSTLELGDSALYLCASSPRDRGAGELFFGEGSRLTVL.

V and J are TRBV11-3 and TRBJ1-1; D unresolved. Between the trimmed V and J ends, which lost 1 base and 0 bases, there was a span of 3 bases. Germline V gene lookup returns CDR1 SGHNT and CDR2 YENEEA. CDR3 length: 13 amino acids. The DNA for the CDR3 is TGTGCCAGCAGCTTAGTAGTGAACACTGAAGCTTTCTTT. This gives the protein CASSLVVNTEAFF.

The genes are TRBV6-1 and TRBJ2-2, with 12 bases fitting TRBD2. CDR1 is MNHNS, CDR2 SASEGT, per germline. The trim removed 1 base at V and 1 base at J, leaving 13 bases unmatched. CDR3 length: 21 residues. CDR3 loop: CASSEELWRLAGAQNTGELFF. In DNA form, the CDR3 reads TGTGCCAGCAGTGAAGAGTTGTGGAGACTAGCGGGAGCCCAGAACACCGGGGAGCTGTTTTTT.

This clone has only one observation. CDR3 coding DNA: TGTGCCAGCAGCAGGGGGTCCTACGAGCAGTACTTC. This codes for CASSRGSYEQYF. The chain carries TRBV27 and TRBJ2-7; the match to TRBD1 covers 7 bases. Germline CDR1 and CDR2: MNHEY and SMNVEV (reference sequence). V lost 6 bases, J lost 1 base, and 0 bases stayed unmatched. The CDR3 extends over 12 amino acids.

In nucleotides, the CDR3 is TGTGCCAGCAGCCTCCTTCAGCGGGGCATCAACAATGAGCAGTTCTTC. Encoded protein: CASSLLQRGINNEQFF. The rearrangement links TRBV3-1 (or the pseudogene TRBV3-2) to TRBJ2-1, with 7 bases that match TRBD2. Germline-derived CDR1 and CDR2 are LGHDT and YNNKEL (reference sequence). V lost 4 bases and J lost 5; bases outside the gene matches: 11. The CDR3 runs to 16 residues.

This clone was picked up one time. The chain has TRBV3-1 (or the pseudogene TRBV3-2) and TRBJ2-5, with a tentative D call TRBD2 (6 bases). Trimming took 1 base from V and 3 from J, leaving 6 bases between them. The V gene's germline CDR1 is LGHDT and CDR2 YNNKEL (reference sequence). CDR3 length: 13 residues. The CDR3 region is CASSQGTKETQYF. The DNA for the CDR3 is TGTGCCAGCAGCCAAGGGACTAAAGAGACCCAGTACTTC.

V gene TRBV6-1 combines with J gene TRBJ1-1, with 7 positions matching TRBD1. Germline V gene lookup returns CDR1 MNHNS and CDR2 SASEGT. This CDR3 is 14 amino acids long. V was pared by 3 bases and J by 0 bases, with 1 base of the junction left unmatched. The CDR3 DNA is TGTGCCAGCAGTGAGGGACAGCTGAACACTGAAGCTTTCTTT. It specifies CASSEGQLNTEAFF.

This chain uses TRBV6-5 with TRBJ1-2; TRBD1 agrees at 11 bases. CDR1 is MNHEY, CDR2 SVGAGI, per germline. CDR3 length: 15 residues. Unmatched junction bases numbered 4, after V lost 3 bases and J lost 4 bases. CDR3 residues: CASSYGTGGTYGYTF. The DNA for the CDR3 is TGTGCCAGCAGTTATGGGACAGGGGGTACCTATGGCTACACCTTC.

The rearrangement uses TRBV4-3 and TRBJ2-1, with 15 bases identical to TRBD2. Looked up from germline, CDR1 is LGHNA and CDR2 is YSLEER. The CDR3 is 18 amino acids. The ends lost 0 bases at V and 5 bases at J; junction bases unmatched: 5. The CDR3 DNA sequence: TGCGCCAGCAGCCAAGATTGGACTAGCGGGAGGGTCGACAATGAGCAGTTCTTC. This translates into CASSQDWTSGRVDNEQFF.

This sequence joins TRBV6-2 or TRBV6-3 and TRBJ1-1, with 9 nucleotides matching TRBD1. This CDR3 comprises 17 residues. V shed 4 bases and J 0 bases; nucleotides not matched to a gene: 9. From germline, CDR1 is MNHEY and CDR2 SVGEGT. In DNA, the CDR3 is TGTGCCAGCAGTTGGCGGGACAGGGACCCCATGAACACTGAAGCTTTCTTT. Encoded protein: CASSWRDRDPMNTEAFF.

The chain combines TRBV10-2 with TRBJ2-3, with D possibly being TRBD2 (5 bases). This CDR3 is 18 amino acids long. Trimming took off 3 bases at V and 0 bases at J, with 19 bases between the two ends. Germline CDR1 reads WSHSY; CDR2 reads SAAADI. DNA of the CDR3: TGCGCCAGCAGTGATTTCTCCCTACTAGTCTCTAGCACAGATACGCAGTATTTT. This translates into CASSDFSLLVSSTDTQYF.

CDR3 bases: TGTGCCACCCGCGAAATAGCGGGGGCTGGGGAGACCCAGTACTTC. Its protein is CATREIAGAGETQYF. This chain links TRBV6-5 with TRBJ2-5, with 9 bases that match TRBD2. After removal of 10 bases from V and 5 bases from J, the junction contained 14 bases not matched to a gene. Germline values: CDR1 MNHEY, CDR2 SVGAGI. The CDR3 covers 15 residues.

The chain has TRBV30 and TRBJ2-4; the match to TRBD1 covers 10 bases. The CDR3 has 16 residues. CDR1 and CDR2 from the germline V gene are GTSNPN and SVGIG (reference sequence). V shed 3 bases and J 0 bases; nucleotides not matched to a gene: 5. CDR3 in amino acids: CAWRLTGGGAKNIQYF. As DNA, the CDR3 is TGTGCCTGGAGGTTGACAGGGGGCGGAGCCAAAAACATTCAGTACTTC.